This T cell receptor (beta chain) originates from a study of shared clonotypes between healthy human individuals. As for the study in general: Per-donor plates numbered three CD4 naive, three CD4 memory, two CD8 naive and one CD8 memory.

Concerning this clone: No antigen is known for it.

Study-wide findings and caveats: Non-shared clonotypes showed lower generation probabilities than clonotypes common to all four donors.

Donors had no recently reported acute infections or vaccinations and were HIV-negative. Every donor was a Caucasian adult from Nashville, Tennessee. Libraries were prepared by immunoSEQ multiplex PCR; TCRdb keeps only in-frame clonotypes and omits some of them. The repertoire includes roughly 380,000 clones, around 96% of them detected once, and 0.25% to 0.35% sits in the top ten. In germline, CDR1 is LNHDA, CDR2 SQIVND (reference sequence). This CDR3 is built from 15 residues. V was trimmed by 1 base and J by 7 bases, leaving 17 bases between them. The clonotype comes from a young man in good health. This rearrangement joins TRBV19 to TRBJ2-7; D may be TRBD1 (5 bases). Material: memory CD8+ T cells sorted from blood. Regarding subset: CD45RO+ cells pooled with CCR7-negative TemRA cells. The CDR3 loop is CASSIAVLTKGEQYF. CDR3 nucleotides: TGTGCCAGTAGTATAGCGGTACTGACCAAGGGGGAGCAGTACTTC.